This TCR beta chain was captured by sequencing in a study of T cell responses to AZD1222 COVID-19 vaccine. The overall study: Doses given second, at about 4 or about 12 weeks, were pooled.

CDR1 is SGHNT, CDR2 YENEEA, per germline. The CDR3 runs 15 residues. The V gene lost 0 bases and the J gene lost 1 base, with 8 bases spanning the gap. For this clone: Its antigen remains unidentified.

Study-wide results and limits: In a largely white British group with more females than males, clonal diversity was possibly underestimated. CD4 TCRs covered the whole spike, strongest at regions 160-218 and 743-854. Targeting of unmutated variant regions was reportedly seen in nearly half of spike-specific TCRs.

Profiling relied on immunoSEQ multiplex PCR, and the TCRdb table lists in-frame clones only, not all of them. The table has 150,000 to 200,000 clones, about 92% seen once; the top ten hold roughly 1%. The chain joins TRBV11-3 to TRBJ2-3; D is possibly TRBD1 or TRBD2 (5 bases each). The material sequenced was peripheral blood, taken on day 0 of AZD1222 vaccination. This receptor was taken from an adult in good health. CDR3 DNA sequence: TGTGCCAGCAGCTTAGAGGGACGACGCACAGATACGCAGTATTTT. It translates to CASSLEGRRTDTQYF.